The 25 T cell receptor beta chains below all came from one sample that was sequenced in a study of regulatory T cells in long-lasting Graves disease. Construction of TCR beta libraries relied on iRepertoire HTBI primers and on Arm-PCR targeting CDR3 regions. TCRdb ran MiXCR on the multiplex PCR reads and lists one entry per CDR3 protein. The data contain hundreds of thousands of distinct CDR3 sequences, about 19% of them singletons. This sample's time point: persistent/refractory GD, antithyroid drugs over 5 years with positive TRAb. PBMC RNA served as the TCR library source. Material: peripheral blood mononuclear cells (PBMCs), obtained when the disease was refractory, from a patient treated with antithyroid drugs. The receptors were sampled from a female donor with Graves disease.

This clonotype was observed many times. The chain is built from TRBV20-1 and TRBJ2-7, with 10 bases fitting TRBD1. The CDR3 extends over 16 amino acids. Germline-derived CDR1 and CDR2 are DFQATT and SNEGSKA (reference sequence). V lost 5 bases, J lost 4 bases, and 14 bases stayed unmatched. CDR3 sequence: CSAWGQGSGNSYEQYF. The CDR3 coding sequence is TGCAGTGCTTGGGGACAGGGGTCCGGAAATTCTTACGAGCAGTACTTC.

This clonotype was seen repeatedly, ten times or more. CDR3 protein: CASFRIPGQARSNGYTF. As DNA, the CDR3 is TGCGCCAGCTTTCGAATCCCGGGACAAGCAAGATCTAATGGCTACACCTTC. The chain has TRBV10-1 and TRBJ1-2, with D perhaps TRBD1 (6 bases). Germline lookup yields CDR1 WNHNN and CDR2 SYGVQD (reference sequence). V was pared by 8 bases and J by 6 bases, with 28 bases between. This CDR3 has 17 residues.

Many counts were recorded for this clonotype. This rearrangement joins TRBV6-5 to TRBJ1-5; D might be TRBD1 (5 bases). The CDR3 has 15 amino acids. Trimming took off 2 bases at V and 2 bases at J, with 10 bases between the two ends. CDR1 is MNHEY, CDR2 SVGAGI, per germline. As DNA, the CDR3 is TGTGCCAGCAGTTACCAGGGATCGGGCAATCAGCCCCAGCATTTT. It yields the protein CASSYQGSGNQPQHF.

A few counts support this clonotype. This CDR3 reads CACSRDLTGELFF. In DNA form, the CDR3 reads TGTGCCTGTTCCCGCGACCTCACCGGGGAGCTGTTTTTT. The V and J genes are TRBV6-1 and TRBJ2-2; D uncertain. Germline assignment: CDR1 MNHNS and CDR2 SASEGT. The CDR3 is made up of 13 amino acids. With 11 bases removed from V and 4 bases from J, the gap between germline ends came to 14 bases.

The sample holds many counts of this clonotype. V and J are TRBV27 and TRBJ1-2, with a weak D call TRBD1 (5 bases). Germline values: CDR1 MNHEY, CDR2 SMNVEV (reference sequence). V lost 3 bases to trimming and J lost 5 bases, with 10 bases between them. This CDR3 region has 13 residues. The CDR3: CASSFEGRYGYTF. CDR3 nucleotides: TGTGCCAGCAGTTTCGAGGGGAGATATGGCTACACCTTC.

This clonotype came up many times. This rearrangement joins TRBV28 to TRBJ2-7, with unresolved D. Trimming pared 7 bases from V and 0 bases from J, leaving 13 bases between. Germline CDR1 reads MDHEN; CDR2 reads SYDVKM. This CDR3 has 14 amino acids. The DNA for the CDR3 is TGTGCCAGCATCTCACGAGACATCTCCTACGAGCAGTACTTC. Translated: CASISRDISYEQYF. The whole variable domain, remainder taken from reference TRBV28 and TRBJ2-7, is DVKVTQSSRYLVKRTGEKVFLECVQDMDHENMFWYRQDPGLGLRLIYFSYDVKMKEKGDIPEGYSVSREKKERFSLILESASTNQTSMYLCASISRDISYEQYFGPGTRLTVT.

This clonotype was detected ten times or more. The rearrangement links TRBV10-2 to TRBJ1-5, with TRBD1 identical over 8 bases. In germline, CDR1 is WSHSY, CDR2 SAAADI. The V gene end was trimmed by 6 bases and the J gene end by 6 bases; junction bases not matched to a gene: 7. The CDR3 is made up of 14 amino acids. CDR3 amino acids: CASSARGQGQPQHF. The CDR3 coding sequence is TGCGCCAGCAGCGCCAGGGGGCAAGGTCAGCCCCAGCATTTT.

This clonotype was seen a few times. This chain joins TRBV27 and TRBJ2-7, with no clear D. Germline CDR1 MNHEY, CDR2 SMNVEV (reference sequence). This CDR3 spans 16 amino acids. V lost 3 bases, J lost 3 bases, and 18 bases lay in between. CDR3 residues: CASSFSMLTPVYEQYF. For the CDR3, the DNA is TGTGCCAGCAGTTTCTCGATGCTGACACCCGTCTACGAGCAGTACTTC.

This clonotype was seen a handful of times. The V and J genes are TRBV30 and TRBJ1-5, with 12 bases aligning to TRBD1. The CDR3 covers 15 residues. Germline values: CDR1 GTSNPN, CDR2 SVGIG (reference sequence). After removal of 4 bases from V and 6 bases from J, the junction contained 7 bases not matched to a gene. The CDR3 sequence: CAWTRGQGAAQPQHF. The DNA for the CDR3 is TGTGCCTGGACCCGGGGACAGGGGGCGGCTCAGCCCCAGCATTTT. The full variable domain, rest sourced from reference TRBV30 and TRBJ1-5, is SQTIHQWPATLVQPVGSPLSLECTVEGTSNPNLYWYRQAAGRGLQLLFYSVGIGQISSEVPQNLSASRPQDRQFILSSKKLLLSDSGFYLCAWTRGQGAAQPQHFGDGTRLSIL.

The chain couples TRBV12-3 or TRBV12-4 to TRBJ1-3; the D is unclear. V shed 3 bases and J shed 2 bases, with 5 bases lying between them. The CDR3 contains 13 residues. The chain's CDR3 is CASSFYPGNTIYF. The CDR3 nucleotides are TGTGCCAGCAGTTTCTACCCTGGAAACACCATATATTTT.

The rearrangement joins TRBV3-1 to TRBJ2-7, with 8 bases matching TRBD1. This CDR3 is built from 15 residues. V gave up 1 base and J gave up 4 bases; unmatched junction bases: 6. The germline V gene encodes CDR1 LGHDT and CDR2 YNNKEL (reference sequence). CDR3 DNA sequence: TGTGCCAGCAGCCAAGCCCCAGGGGGCCGGTACGAGCAGTACTTC. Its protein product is CASSQAPGGRYEQYF.

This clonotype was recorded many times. The CDR3: CASSRTSGRWELFF. Here the CDR3 DNA reads TGTGCCAGCAGCAGGACTAGCGGGAGGTGGGAGCTGTTTTTT. This chain joins TRBV2 and TRBJ2-2; 14 bases fit TRBD2. The trim removed 6 bases at V and 9 bases at J, leaving 3 bases unmatched. There are 14 residues in the CDR3. Germline CDR1 and CDR2: SNHLY and FYNNEI.

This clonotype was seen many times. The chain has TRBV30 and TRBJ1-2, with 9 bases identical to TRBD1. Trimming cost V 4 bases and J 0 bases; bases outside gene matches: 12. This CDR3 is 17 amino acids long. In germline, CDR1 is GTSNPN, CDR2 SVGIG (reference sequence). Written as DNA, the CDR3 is TGTGCCTGGAAGGACAGGGGACCGAATGGGGCTAACTATGGCTACACCTTC. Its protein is CAWKDRGPNGANYGYTF. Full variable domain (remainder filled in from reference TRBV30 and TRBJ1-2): SQTIHQWPATLVQPVGSPLSLECTVEGTSNPNLYWYRQAAGRGLQLLFYSVGIGQISSEVPQNLSASRPQDRQFILSSKKLLLSDSGFYLCAWKDRGPNGANYGYTFGSGTRLTVV.

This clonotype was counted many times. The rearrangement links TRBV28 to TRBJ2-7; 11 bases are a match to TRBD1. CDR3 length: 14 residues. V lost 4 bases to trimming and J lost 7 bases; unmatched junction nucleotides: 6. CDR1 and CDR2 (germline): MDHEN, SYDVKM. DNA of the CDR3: TGTGCCAGCAGTTCAGGACAGGGGGCACGGGAGCAGTACTTC. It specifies CASSSGQGAREQYF.

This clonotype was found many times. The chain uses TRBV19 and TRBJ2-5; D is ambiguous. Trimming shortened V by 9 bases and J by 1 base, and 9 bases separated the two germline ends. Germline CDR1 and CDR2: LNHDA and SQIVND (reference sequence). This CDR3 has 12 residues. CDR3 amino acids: CASSTGQETQYF. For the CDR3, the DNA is TGTGCCAGCAGCACCGGCCAAGAGACCCAGTACTTC.

Here the CDR3 DNA reads TGCGCCAGCAGCTTGGTCCCGGGAGGATCGGGAGATACGCAGTATTTT. It specifies CASSLVPGGSGDTQYF. This chain links TRBV5-1 with TRBJ2-3; 7 bases are shared with TRBD2. Germline V CDR1 and CDR2: SGHRS, YFSETQ. V lost 0 bases to trimming and J lost 5 bases; unmatched junction nucleotides: 9. The CDR3 length is 16 residues.

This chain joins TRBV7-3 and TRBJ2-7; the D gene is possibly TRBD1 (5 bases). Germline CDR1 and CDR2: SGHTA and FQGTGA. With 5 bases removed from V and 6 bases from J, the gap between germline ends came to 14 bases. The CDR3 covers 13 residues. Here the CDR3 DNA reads TGTGCCAGCAGCCCTCGGACAAGCCTCGAGCAGTACTTC. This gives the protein CASSPRTSLEQYF.

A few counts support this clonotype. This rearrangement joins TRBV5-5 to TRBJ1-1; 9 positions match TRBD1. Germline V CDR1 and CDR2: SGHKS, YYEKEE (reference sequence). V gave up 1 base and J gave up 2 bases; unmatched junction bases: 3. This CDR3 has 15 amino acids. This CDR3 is CASSLPTGGNTEAFF. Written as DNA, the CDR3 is TGTGCCAGCAGCTTGCCGACAGGGGGAAACACTGAAGCTTTCTTT.

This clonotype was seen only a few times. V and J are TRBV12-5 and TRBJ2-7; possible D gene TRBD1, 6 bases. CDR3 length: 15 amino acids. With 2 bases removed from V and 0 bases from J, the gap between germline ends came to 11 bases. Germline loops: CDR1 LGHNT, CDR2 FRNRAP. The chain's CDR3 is CASGLQQGSSYEQYF. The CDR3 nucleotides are TGTGCTAGTGGTTTGCAACAGGGCAGCTCCTACGAGCAGTACTTC.

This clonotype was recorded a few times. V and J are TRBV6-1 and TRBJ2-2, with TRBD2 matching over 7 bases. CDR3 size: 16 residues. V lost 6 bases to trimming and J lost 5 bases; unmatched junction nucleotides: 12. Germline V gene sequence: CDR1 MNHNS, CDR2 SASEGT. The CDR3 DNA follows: TGTGCCAGCAGCCTTTTGGGCGGGGGAGAGACCGGGGAGCTGTTTTTT. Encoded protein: CASSLLGGGETGELFF.

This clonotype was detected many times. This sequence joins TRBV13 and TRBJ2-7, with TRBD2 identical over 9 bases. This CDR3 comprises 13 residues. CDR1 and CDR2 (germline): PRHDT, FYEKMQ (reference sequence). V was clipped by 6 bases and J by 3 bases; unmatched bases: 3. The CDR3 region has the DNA TGTGCCAGCAGTTTGACTAGCGGCTACGAGCAGTACTTC. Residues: CASSLTSGYEQYF.

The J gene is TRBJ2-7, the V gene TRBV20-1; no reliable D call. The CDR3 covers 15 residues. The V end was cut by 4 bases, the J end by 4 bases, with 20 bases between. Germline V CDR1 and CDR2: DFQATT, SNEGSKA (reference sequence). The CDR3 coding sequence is TGCAGTGCTACCGACGGTGGCAGACTTGGGTACGAGCAGTACTTC. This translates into CSATDGGRLGYEQYF.

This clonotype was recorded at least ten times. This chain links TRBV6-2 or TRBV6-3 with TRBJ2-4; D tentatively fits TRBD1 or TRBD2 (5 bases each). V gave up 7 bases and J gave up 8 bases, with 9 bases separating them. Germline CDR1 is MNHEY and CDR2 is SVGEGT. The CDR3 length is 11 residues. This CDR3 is CASTRGDIQYF. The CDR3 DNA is TGTGCCAGCACCCGAGGGGACATTCAGTACTTC.

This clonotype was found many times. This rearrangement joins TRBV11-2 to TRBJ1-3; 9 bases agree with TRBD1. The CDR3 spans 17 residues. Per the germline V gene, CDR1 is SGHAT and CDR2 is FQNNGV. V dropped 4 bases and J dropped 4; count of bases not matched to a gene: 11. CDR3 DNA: TGTGCCAGCAGCTCGCTCCGGGACAGGGTATCGGGAAACACCATATATTTT. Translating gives CASSSLRDRVSGNTIYF. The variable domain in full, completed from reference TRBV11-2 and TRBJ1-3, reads EAGVAQSPRYKIIEKRQSVAFWCNPISGHATLYWYQQILGQGPKLLIQFQNNGVVDDSQLPKDRFSAERLKGVDSTLKIQPAKLEDSAVYLCASSSLRDRVSGNTIYFGEGSWLTVV.

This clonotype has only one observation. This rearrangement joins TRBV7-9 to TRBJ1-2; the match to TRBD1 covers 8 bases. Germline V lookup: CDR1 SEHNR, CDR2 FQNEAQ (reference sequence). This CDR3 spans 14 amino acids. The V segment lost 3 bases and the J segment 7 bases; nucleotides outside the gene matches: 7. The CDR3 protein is CASSFGRGLVGYTF. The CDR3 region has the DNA TGTGCCAGCAGCTTCGGCAGGGGGCTTGTTGGCTACACCTTC.